Listed below are T cell receptor beta chains from one sample, sequenced in a study of lymphopenia after photon versus proton radiotherapy. Data came from immunoSEQ multiplex PCR; TCRdb stores just in-frame clones and leaves some out. The data contain roughly 42,000 clones, around 86% of them singletons. The input for sequencing was peripheral blood, taken from a patient treated with photon-based radiotherapy. Every receptor here comes from a man in his forties or fifties with gastric cancer. The conserved cysteine and the conserved F or W are not part of the CDR3 here.

v_gene | CDR3aa
TRBV7-2 | ASSFQRMNTEAF
TRBV5-1 | ASSFGTTTEAF
TRBV29-1 | SVERGGNTDTQY
TRBV2 | ASRRDRSEEKLF
TRBV5-1 | ASSLKQGRGTEAF
TRBV14 | ASSQGGLKDGTYEQY
TRBV5-1 | ASFGAGSSGNTIY
TRBV4-1 | ASSQDGGGGNSPLH
TRBV18 | ASSPGPAQETQY
TRBV19 | ASTGNTEAF
TRBV19 | ASKSPTQPQH
TRBV25-1 | ASSDVGGANVLT
TRBV9 | ASSVASGGEKLF
TRBV7-9 | ASSLRGTGAREQY
TRBV11-3 | ASSLDMRGREGNTGELF
TRBV27 | ASSLSGTSQETQY
TRBV6-5 | ASARSLNTEAF
TRBV7-2 | ASSTTGTASSGNTIY
TRBV5-1 | ASSLTGEAYNEQF
TRBV7-9 | ASSPTGTATYEQY
TRBV19 | ATAPERGAYNEQF
TRBV29-1 | SVGNRDAF
TRBV15 | ATSRAAPGVFGLL
TRBV5-1 | ASSFERVETQY
TRBV6-5 | ASIAVGDSYGYT
TRBV4-1 | ASSQYDSGESYEQY
TRBV5-1 | ASSLGGSGGEPRY
TRBV10-3 | AVGLSGEQY
TRBV4-2 | ASSQDRGQGDEKLF